One TCR beta chain is described in this entry. The antigen is not known. The CDR3 totals 15 residues. Germline lookup yields CDR1 LGHNA and CDR2 YNFKEQ. Trimming removed 0 bases from V and 0 bases from J, with 5 bases in between. The sample belongs to a study of OX40 agonist ivuxolimab in advanced cancers. On the study more broadly: Ivuxolimab, which patients received intravenously every 2 weeks, was dosed at 0.01 to 10 mg/kg.

The assay was immunoSEQ multiplex PCR, and TCRdb's table has in-frame clones only and misses some. The sample yields about 84,000 clones, around 84% seen once. Systemic immunosuppression or autoimmune disease history was grounds to exclude patients. Study-wide findings and caveats: Clonal expansion from baseline to week 6 occurred in both CD4+ and CD8+ T cells.

This clonotype was sampled from an adult with an advanced solid tumor such as melanoma, head and neck, liver or kidney cancer. V and J are TRBV4-2 and TRBJ1-4; the D is unclear. Sequencing was performed on CD4+ or CD8+ T cells sorted from blood, taken in a trial of the OX40 agonist ivuxolimab. CDR3 region: CASSQELPTNEKLFF. The DNA for the CDR3 is TGTGCCAGCAGCCAAGAACTCCCAACTAATGAAAAACTGTTTTTT.